This T cell receptor (beta chain) was recovered during a study of blood T cells in healthy people across ages. Next came a second PCR, run for roughly 6 to 11 cycles, which used a sample-barcoded 5' primer along with a J-beta primer mix. TCRdb re-called the 5' RACE reads through MiXCR, storing one row per CDR3 protein. The table has approximately 2,000,000 distinct CDR3 sequences, around 42% seen once. The V end lost 3 bases, the J end lost 6 bases, and 9 bases lay between the germline ends. Germline values: CDR1 MRHNA, CDR2 SNTAGT. This CDR3 is 13 amino acids long. This clonotype appeared a few times.

The specimen was blood. The receptor comes from a human donor in good health. The chain carries TRBV6-4 and TRBJ2-1; D uncertain. The CDR3 DNA sequence: TGTGCCAGCAGTGAAACAGTATTCAATGAGCAGTTCTTC. As protein: CASSETVFNEQFF.